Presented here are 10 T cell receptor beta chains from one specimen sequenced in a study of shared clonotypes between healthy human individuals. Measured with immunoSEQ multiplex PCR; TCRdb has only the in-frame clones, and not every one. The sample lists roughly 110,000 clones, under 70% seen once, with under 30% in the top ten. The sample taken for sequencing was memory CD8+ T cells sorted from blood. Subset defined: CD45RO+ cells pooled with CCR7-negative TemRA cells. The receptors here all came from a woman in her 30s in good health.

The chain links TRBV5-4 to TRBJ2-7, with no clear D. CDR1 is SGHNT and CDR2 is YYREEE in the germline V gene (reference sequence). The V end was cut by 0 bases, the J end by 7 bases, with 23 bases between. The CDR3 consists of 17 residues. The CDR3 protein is CASSLALDPIALGEQYF. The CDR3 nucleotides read TGTGCCAGCAGCTTGGCCTTAGACCCAATAGCCCTTGGGGAGCAGTACTTC. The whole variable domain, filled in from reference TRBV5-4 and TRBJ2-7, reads ETGVTQSPTHLIKTRGQQVTLRCSSQSGHNTVSWYQQALGQGPQFIFQYYREEENGRGNFPPRFSGLQFPNYSSELNVNALELDDSALYLCASSLALDPIALGEQYFGPGTRLTVT.

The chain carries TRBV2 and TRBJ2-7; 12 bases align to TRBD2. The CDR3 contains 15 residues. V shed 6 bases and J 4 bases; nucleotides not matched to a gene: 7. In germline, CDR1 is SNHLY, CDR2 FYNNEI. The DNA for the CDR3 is TGTGCCAGCAGGGAGCGACTAGCGGGAGTGTACGAGCAGTACTTC. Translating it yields CASRERLAGVYEQYF. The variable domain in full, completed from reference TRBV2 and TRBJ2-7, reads EPEVTQTPSHQVTQMGQEVILRCVPISNHLYFYWYRQILGQKVEFLVSFYNNEISEKSEIFDDQFSVERPDGSNFTLKIRSTKLEDSAMYFCASRERLAGVYEQYFGPGTRLTVT.

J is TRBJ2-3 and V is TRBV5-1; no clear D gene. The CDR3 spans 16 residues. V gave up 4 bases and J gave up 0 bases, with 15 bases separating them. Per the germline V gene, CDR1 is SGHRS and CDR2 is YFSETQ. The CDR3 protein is CASSPTDRTSTDTQYF. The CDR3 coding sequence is TGCGCCAGCAGCCCGACTGACCGTACTAGCACAGATACGCAGTATTTT.

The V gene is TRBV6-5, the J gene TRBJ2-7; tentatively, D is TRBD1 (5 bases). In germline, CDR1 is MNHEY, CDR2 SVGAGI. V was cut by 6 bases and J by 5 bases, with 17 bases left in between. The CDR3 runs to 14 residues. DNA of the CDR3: TGTGCCAGCAGCCGCGGACCAGAAGGGGACGAGCAGTACTTC. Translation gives CASSRGPEGDEQYF.

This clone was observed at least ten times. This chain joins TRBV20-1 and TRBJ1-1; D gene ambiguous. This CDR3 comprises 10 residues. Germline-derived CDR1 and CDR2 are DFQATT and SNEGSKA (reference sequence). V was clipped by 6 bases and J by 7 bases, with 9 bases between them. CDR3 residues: CSAPGGEAFF. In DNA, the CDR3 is TGCAGTGCCCCAGGAGGTGAAGCTTTCTTT.

For the CDR3, the DNA is TGTGCCAGCAGTGATCCCGGTGGGCGGTCCGATTCCTGGGAGCAGTACTTC. Protein: CASSDPGGRSDSWEQYF. V and J are TRBV2 and TRBJ2-5, with D possibly matching TRBD2 (5 bases). This CDR3 contains 17 residues. Trimming removed 3 bases from V and 11 bases from J, with 28 bases in between. CDR1 and CDR2 (germline): SNHLY, FYNNEI.

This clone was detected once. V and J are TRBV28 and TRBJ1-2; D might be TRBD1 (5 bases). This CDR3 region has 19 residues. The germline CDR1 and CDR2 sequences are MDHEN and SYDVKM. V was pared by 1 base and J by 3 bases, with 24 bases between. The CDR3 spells CASSLFVQDPKGWDYGYTF. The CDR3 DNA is TGTGCCAGCAGTTTATTTGTACAGGACCCCAAAGGGTGGGACTATGGCTACACCTTC.

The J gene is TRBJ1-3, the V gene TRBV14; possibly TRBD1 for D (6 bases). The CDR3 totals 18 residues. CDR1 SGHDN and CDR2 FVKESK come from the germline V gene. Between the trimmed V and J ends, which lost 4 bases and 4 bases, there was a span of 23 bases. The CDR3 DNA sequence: TGTGCCAGCAGCCGGGACACCCTTGTTGAGGTGGTAGGAAACACCATATATTTT. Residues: CASSRDTLVEVVGNTIYF.

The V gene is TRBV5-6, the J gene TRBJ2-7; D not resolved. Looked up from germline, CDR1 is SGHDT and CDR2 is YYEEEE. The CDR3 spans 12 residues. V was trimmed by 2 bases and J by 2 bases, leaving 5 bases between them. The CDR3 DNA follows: TGTGCCAGCAGCTTTTTCCCCTACGAGCAGTACTTC. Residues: CASSFFPYEQYF.

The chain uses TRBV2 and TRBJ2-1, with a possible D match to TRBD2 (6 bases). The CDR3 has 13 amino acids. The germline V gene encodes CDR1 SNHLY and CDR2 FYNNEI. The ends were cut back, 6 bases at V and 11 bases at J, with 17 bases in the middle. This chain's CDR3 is CASSSSSVKKQFF. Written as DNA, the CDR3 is TGTGCCAGCAGCTCCTCTAGCGTTAAAAAGCAGTTCTTC.